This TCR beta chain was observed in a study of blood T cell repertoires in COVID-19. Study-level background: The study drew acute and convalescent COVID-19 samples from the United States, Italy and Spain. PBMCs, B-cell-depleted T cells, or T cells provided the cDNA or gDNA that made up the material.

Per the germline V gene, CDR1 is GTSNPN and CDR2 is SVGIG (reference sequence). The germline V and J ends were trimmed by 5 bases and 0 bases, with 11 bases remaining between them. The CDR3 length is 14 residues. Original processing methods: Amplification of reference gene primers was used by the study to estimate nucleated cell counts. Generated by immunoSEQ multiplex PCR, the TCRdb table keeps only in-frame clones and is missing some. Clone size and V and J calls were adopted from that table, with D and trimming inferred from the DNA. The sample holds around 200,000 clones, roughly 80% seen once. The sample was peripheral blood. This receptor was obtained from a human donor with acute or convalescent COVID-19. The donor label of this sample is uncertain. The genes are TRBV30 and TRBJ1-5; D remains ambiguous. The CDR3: CAWSNTNSNQPQHF. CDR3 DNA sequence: TGTGCCTGGTCGAACACCAATAGCAATCAGCCCCAGCATTTT.